The 22 T cell receptor beta chains below come from one sample, sequenced in a study of cytomegalovirus exposure and HLA in healthy donors. Primers included in the PCR were 60 Vbeta and 13 Jbeta primers. Only in-frame clones appear in the TCRdb table, and some are missing; sequencing was by immunoSEQ multiplex PCR. The data show around 170,000 clones, just over 75% seen once. Sequencing was done on a sample of PBMCs. The receptor set was obtained from a man younger than 35 in good health and CMV-seronegative.

V and J are TRBV2 and TRBJ1-4; tentatively, D is TRBD1 (6 bases). Germline CDR1 and CDR2: SNHLY and FYNNEI. CDR3 length: 15 amino acids. Trimming took off 6 bases at V and 3 bases at J, with 14 bases between the two ends. For the CDR3, the DNA is TGTGCCAGCAGGGGTACAGGGAGCCCTAATGAAAAACTGTTTTTT. Translating gives CASRGTGSPNEKLFF.

The chain links TRBV5-6 to TRBJ1-1; TRBD1 might be the D (6 bases). V lost 4 bases, J lost 3 bases, and 13 bases lay in between. Germline assignment: CDR1 SGHDT and CDR2 YYEEEE. The length of the CDR3 is 14 residues. The CDR3 DNA follows: TGTGCCAGCAGCCCGAGGACAGACTACACTGAAGCTTTCTTT. Translating it yields CASSPRTDYTEAFF.

The rearrangement links TRBV29-1 to TRBJ2-3; TRBD1 might be the D (6 bases). Looked up from germline, CDR1 is SQVTM and CDR2 is ANQGSEA. Trimming left V 1 base short and J 6 bases short, with 14 bases between. The CDR3 totals 14 residues. The CDR3 coding sequence is TGCAGCGTTGAAGGAGGGAATAGGGGGGATACGCAGTATTTT. Translation gives CSVEGGNRGDTQYF.

In its sample, this clone was seen once. The rearrangement joins TRBV7-9 to TRBJ1-1; 9 positions agree with TRBD1. Unmatched junction bases numbered 3, after V lost 5 bases and J lost 2 bases. The CDR3 contains 14 residues. The germline gives CDR1 SEHNR, CDR2 FQNEAQ (reference sequence). This CDR3 reads CASSAGQGNTEAFF. For the CDR3, the DNA is TGTGCCAGCAGCGCGGGACAGGGCAACACTGAAGCTTTCTTT.

This chain uses TRBV29-1 with TRBJ2-5; 11 bases are a match to TRBD2. Looked up from germline, CDR1 is SQVTM and CDR2 is ANQGSEA. V lost 7 bases and J lost 11; bases outside the gene matches: 12. The CDR3 contains 13 residues. CDR3 DNA sequence: TGCAGCGGATCTTCCGGGACTAGCGGTATTCAGTACTTC. This sequence encodes CSGSSGTSGIQYF.

CDR3 sequence reads: CASSITGDAYGYTF. CDR3 DNA sequence: TGTGCCAGCAGCATAACAGGGGACGCCTATGGCTACACCTTC. This chain uses TRBV5-6 with TRBJ1-2; 7 bases are shared with TRBD1. CDR1 is SGHDT, CDR2 YYEEEE, per germline. This CDR3 contains 14 residues. V lost 4 bases to trimming and J lost 4 bases; unmatched junction nucleotides: 7.

The chain has TRBV19 and TRBJ1-1, with D perhaps matching TRBD1 (6 bases). V was clipped by 9 bases and J by 0 bases, with 17 bases between them. Germline V lookup: CDR1 LNHDA, CDR2 SQIVND (reference sequence). This CDR3 comprises 15 residues. The CDR3 region is CASTTGHRLNTEAFF. The CDR3 DNA reads TGTGCCAGCACCACGGGACACCGATTGAACACTGAAGCTTTCTTT.

The J gene is TRBJ1-1, the V gene TRBV2, with a weak D call TRBD1 (5 bases). The CDR3 loop spans 12 amino acids. Per the germline V gene, CDR1 is SNHLY and CDR2 is FYNNEI. Trimming removed 6 bases from V and 10 bases from J, with 15 bases in between. The CDR3: CASRDTGQGAFF. CDR3 in DNA: TGTGCCAGCAGAGATACAGGCCAGGGAGCTTTCTTT. The complete variable domain, with remaining parts taken from reference TRBV2 and TRBJ1-1, reads EPEVTQTPSHQVTQMGQEVILRCVPISNHLYFYWYRQILGQKVEFLVSFYNNEISEKSEIFDDQFSVERPDGSNFTLKIRSTKLEDSAMYFCASRDTGQGAFFGQGTRLTVV.

This rearrangement joins TRBV18 to TRBJ2-7; D perhaps matches TRBD1 (6 bases). Trimming left V 1 base short and J 7 bases short, with 8 bases between. There are 12 residues in the CDR3. Germline-derived CDR1 and CDR2 are KGHSH and LQKENI. This CDR3 reads CASSPLGAEQYF. The CDR3, as DNA: TGTGCCAGCTCACCACTGGGGGCTGAGCAGTACTTC.

The chain links TRBV29-1 to TRBJ2-1; TRBD2 matches 12 bases. With V trimmed by 4 bases and J by 5 bases, 3 bases remained unmatched. In germline, CDR1 is SQVTM, CDR2 ANQGSEA. The CDR3 has 14 residues. CDR3 in DNA: TGCAGCGTTGTGGCTAGCGGGAGGGACAATGAGCAGTTCTTC. Translating it yields CSVVASGRDNEQFF.

This clone was counted a single time. DNA of the CDR3: TGCGCCACCACCGAGGGGGAGGGCCGGGGAGATACGCAGTATTTT. Protein product: CATTEGEGRGDTQYF. The gene calls are TRBV4-1 and TRBJ2-3; a possible D gene is TRBD2 (7 bases). Germline lookup yields CDR1 MGHRA and CDR2 YSYEKL. This CDR3 comprises 15 residues. V was pared by 10 bases and J by 5 bases, with 22 bases between.

The J gene is TRBJ1-5, the V gene TRBV6-4; D gene ambiguous. Trimming took off 5 bases at V and 7 bases at J, with 12 bases between the two ends. This CDR3 is built from 13 residues. Germline V lookup: CDR1 MRHNA, CDR2 SNTAGT. The CDR3 is CASSIGSGQPQHF. CDR3 nucleotides: TGTGCCAGCAGTATCGGGTCCGGGCAGCCCCAGCATTTT.

The J gene is TRBJ1-2, the V gene TRBV12-5; D remains ambiguous. V was clipped by 0 bases and J by 4 bases, with 15 bases between them. Germline V gene sequence: CDR1 LGHNT, CDR2 FRNRAP. The length of the CDR3 is 16 residues. This CDR3 reads CASGLVPGSVLYGYTF. DNA for the CDR3: TGTGCTAGTGGTTTGGTACCCGGGTCAGTACTCTATGGCTACACCTTC. The entire variable domain, with the rest obtained from reference TRBV12-5 and TRBJ1-2, is as follows: DARVTQTPRHKVTEMGQEVTMRCQPILGHNTVFWYRQTMMQGLELLAYFRNRAPLDDSGMPKDRFSAEMPDATLATLKIQPSEPRDSAVYFCASGLVPGSVLYGYTFGSGTRLTVV.

With respect to this clone: One junction end disagrees with the germline gene, perhaps due to a read error. The chain uses TRBV14 and TRBJ2-3; TRBD1 might be the D (5 bases). This CDR3 is built from 12 residues. CDR1 and CDR2 from the germline V gene are SGHDN and FVKESK. The CDR3 DNA reads TGTGCCGGCAGCAGAAGGGGCCAGACGCAGTATTTT. It specifies CAGSRRGQTQYF. The full variable domain, its missing parts supplied by reference TRBV14 and TRBJ2-3, is EAGVTQFPSHSVIEKGQTVTLRCDPISGHDNLYWYRRVMGKEIKFLLHFVKESKQDESGMPNNRFLAERTGGTYSTLKVQPAELEDSGVYFCAGSRRGQTQYFGPGTRLTVL.

The chain uses TRBV9 and TRBJ2-3, with TRBD2 matching over 13 bases. The CDR3 has 16 amino acids. J was trimmed by 3 bases and V by 4 bases; bases with no gene match: 5. Germline V gives CDR1 SGDLS, CDR2 YYNGEE. The CDR3 sequence: CASSPGTSGTTDTQYF. As DNA, the CDR3 is TGTGCCAGCAGCCCCGGGACTAGCGGGACGACAGATACGCAGTATTTT. Drawing the rest from reference TRBV9 and TRBJ2-3, the complete variable domain is DSGVTQTPKHLITATGQRVTLRCSPRSGDLSVYWYQQSLDQGLQFLIQYYNGEERAKGNILERFSAQQFPDLHSELNLSSLELGDSALYFCASSPGTSGTTDTQYFGPGTRLTVL.

Remarks on this clone: Other DNA sequences in the sample encode the same CDR3. The chain carries TRBV18 and TRBJ1-1, with no clear D. Between the trimmed V and J ends, which lost 2 bases and 1 base, there was a span of 8 bases. CDR1 and CDR2 (germline): KGHSH, LQKENI. The CDR3 length is 14 residues. The CDR3 DNA reads as TGTGCCAGCTCACCAGTCAGTCGGAACACTGAAGCTTTCTTT. Protein product: CASSPVSRNTEAFF. The variable domain in full, with the rest retrieved from reference TRBV18 and TRBJ1-1, is NAGVMQNPRHLVRRRGQEARLRCSPMKGHSHVYWYRQLPEEGLKFMVYLQKENIIDESGMPKERFSAEFPKEGPSILRIQQVVRGDSAAYFCASSPVSRNTEAFFGQGTRLTVV.

The chain couples TRBV4-3 to TRBJ1-2; D may be TRBD1 (6 bases). Germline loops: CDR1 LGHNA, CDR2 YSLEER. V shed 3 bases and J shed 11 bases, with 22 bases lying between them. This CDR3 is built from 15 residues. The CDR3 sequence: CASSHERAVTGIYTF. CDR3 nucleotide sequence: TGCGCCAGCAGCCACGAAAGGGCTGTTACAGGGATTTACACCTTC.

V and J are TRBV10-3 and TRBJ1-1, with TRBD1 identical over 7 bases. Germline loops: CDR1 ENHRY, CDR2 SYGVKD. The CDR3 sequence is 13 residues long. After removal of 10 bases from V and 3 bases from J, the junction contained 8 bases not matched to a gene. DNA of the CDR3: TGTGCCACCTCCGGACAGGCGGACACTGAAGCTTTCTTT. This gives the protein CATSGQADTEAFF.

This clone was found a few times. The gene calls are TRBV6-5 and TRBJ1-5; TRBD1 agrees at 7 bases. After removal of 8 bases from V and 4 bases from J, the junction contained 8 bases not matched to a gene. The germline V gene encodes CDR1 MNHEY and CDR2 SVGAGI. This CDR3 has 14 amino acids. The CDR3 bases are TGTGCCAGCTCCCGGACAGGTGCAAATCAGCCCCAGCATTTT. Translating it yields CASSRTGANQPQHF.

The genes are TRBV6-4 and TRBJ2-1, with D possibly being TRBD2 (6 bases). The germline gives CDR1 MRHNA, CDR2 SNTAGT. Trimming pared 0 bases from V and 7 bases from J, leaving 10 bases between. This CDR3 has 14 residues. DNA for the CDR3: TGTGCCAGCAGTGACTCCCCGGGGGTAAATGAGCAGTTCTTC. As protein: CASSDSPGVNEQFF.

Note on this clone: Mismatch with germline at one junction end may stem from a read error. The same CDR3 is also encoded by other DNA sequences in this sample. V is TRBV5-1 and J is TRBJ1-1; TRBD1 aligns across 8 bases. CDR1 is SGHRS, CDR2 YFSETQ, per germline. This CDR3 has 15 residues. CDR3 sequence reads: CASSPRQGIATEAFF. The CDR3 DNA reads as TGCGCCAGCAGCCCGAGACAGGGGATCGCCACTGAGGCTTTCTTT.

This clone was seen only a few times. This chain uses TRBV29-1 with TRBJ2-5; 9 bases map to TRBD1. This CDR3 has 14 residues. Looked up from germline, CDR1 is SQVTM and CDR2 is ANQGSEA. Losses at the gene ends were 6 bases for V and 0 bases for J; bases not matched to a gene: 5. The CDR3 DNA follows: TGCAGCGTGGGGACAGGGAGGAACCAAGAGACCCAGTACTTC. This gives the protein CSVGTGRNQETQYF.